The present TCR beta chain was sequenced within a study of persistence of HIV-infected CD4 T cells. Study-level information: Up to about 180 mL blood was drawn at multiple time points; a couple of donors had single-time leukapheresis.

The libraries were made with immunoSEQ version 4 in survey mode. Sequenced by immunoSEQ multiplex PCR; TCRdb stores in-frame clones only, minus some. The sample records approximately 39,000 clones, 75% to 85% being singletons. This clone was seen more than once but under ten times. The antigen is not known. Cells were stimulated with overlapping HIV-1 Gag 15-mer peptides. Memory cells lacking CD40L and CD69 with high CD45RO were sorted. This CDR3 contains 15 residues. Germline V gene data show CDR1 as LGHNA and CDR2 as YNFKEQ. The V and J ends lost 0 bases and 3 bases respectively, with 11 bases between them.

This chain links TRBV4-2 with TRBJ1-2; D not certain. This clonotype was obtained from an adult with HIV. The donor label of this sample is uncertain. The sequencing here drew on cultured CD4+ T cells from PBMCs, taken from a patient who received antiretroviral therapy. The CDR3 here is CASSQEEGNDYGYTF. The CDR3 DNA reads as TGTGCCAGCAGCCAAGAAGAAGGGAATGACTATGGCTACACCTTC.